A single sample gave rise to the 7 T cell receptor beta chains below, sequenced in a study of OX40 agonist ivuxolimab in advanced cancers. This table comes from immunoSEQ multiplex PCR, and its TCRdb copy is limited to in-frame clones, with some not included. The table shows over 35,000 clones, with 65% to 85% occurring only once. Source: CD4+ or CD8+ T cells sorted from blood, taken in a trial of the OX40 agonist ivuxolimab. Receptor source: an adult with an advanced solid tumor such as melanoma, head and neck, liver or kidney cancer.

This chain joins TRBV7-8 and TRBJ1-5, with no clear D. The CDR3 spans 13 residues. Trimming left V 3 bases short and J 5 bases short, with 8 bases between. Germline CDR1 reads SGHVS; CDR2 reads FQNEAQ. CDR3 coding DNA: TGTGCCAGCAGCTTGCGGGTGGATCAGCCCCAGCATTTT. Residues: CASSLRVDQPQHF.

The rearrangement uses TRBV10-3 and TRBJ1-6; D is uncertain. This CDR3 has 14 residues. The germline CDR1 and CDR2 sequences are ENHRY and SYGVKD. The V and J ends lost 0 bases and 10 bases respectively, with 10 bases between them. The CDR3 here is CAISESRERSPLHF. The CDR3 coding sequence is TGTGCCATCAGTGAGTCTAGGGAGAGGTCACCCCTCCACTTT.

V is TRBV2 and J is TRBJ1-2; TRBD1 agrees at 12 bases. From germline, CDR1 is SNHLY and CDR2 FYNNEI. The CDR3 length is 13 residues. Unmatched junction bases numbered 1, after V lost 3 bases and J lost 8 bases. Written as DNA, the CDR3 is TGTGCCAGCAGTGAGGGGACAGGGGGCGGCTACACCTTC. Amino acids: CASSEGTGGGYTF.

The chain joins TRBV18 to TRBJ1-5; 7 bases are a match to TRBD1. Germline values: CDR1 KGHSH, CDR2 LQKENI. The V and J ends lost 6 bases and 4 bases, in that order; junction bases with no gene match: 15. This CDR3 region has 17 residues. The CDR3 region is CASSWANRTGRNQPQHF. For the CDR3, the DNA is TGTGCCAGCTCCTGGGCTAATAGGACAGGTCGAAATCAGCCCCAGCATTTT. Variable domain in full (rest from reference TRBV18 and TRBJ1-5): NAGVMQNPRHLVRRRGQEARLRCSPMKGHSHVYWYRQLPEEGLKFMVYLQKENIIDESGMPKERFSAEFPKEGPSILRIQQVVRGDSAAYFCASSWANRTGRNQPQHFGDGTRLSIL.

This clone was seen a handful of times. The chain combines TRBV20-1 with TRBJ1-1; D call uncertain. CDR1 and CDR2 (germline): DFQATT, SNEGSKA (reference sequence). V shed 0 bases and J shed 8 bases, with 4 bases lying between them. The CDR3 contains 10 residues. This CDR3 is CSAREMEAFF. The CDR3 bases are TGCAGTGCTAGAGAAATGGAAGCTTTCTTT.

The chain recombines TRBV4-3 with TRBJ2-3; D might be TRBD1 (6 bases). V lost 3 bases and J 1 base, leaving 11 bases between the germline ends. The CDR3 sequence is 15 residues long. Germline CDR1 is LGHNA and CDR2 is YSLEER. The CDR3 here is CASSQDEGGTDTQYF. In DNA, the CDR3 is TGCGCCAGCAGCCAGGACGAGGGGGGCACAGATACGCAGTATTTT.

This clone was picked up a small number of times. The chain combines TRBV5-1 with TRBJ1-2, with a tentative D call TRBD1 (6 bases). CDR3 length: 15 amino acids. Trimming cost V 1 base and J 2 bases, with 12 bases left between them. Per the germline V gene, CDR1 is SGHRS and CDR2 is YFSETQ. The CDR3 DNA sequence: TGCGCCAGCAGCTTGTCTCCGGACAGAAACTATGGCTACACCTTC. This gives the protein CASSLSPDRNYGYTF.